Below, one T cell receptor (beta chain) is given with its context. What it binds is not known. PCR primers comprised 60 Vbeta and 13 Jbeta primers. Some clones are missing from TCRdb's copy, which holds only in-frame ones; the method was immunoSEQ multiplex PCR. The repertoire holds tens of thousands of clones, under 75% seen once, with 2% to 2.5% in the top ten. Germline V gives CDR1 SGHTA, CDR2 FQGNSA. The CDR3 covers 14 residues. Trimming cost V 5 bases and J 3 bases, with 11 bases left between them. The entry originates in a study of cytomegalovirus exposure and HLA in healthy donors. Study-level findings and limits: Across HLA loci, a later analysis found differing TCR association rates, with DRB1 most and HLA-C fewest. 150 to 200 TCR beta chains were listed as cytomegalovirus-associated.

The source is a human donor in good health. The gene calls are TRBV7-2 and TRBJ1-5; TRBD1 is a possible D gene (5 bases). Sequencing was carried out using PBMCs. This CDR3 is CASSARQTNQPQHF. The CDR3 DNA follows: TGTGCCAGCAGCGCCCGACAGACCAATCAGCCCCAGCATTTT.